The next 20 T cell receptor beta chains were all read from a single sample in a study of blood T cell repertoires in COVID-19. Method: immunoSEQ multiplex PCR; TCRdb's copy keeps in-frame clones and lacks some. Among 180,000 or so clones listed, about 80% were seen once. What was sequenced was PBMCs or T cells enriched from blood (not recorded which). Source of these receptors: a man in his sixties who had been exposed to COVID-19.

This sequence joins TRBV27 and TRBJ2-1; unclear D gene. Trimming stripped 8 bases from V and 0 bases from J, with 11 bases between. The CDR3 spans 14 residues. Germline CDR1 MNHEY, CDR2 SMNVEV (reference sequence). CDR3 sequence reads: CASYSKSSYNEQFF. DNA for the CDR3: TGTGCCAGCTATAGCAAGAGCTCCTACAATGAGCAGTTCTTC.

The chain recombines TRBV5-1 with TRBJ1-1; no clear D. CDR3 length: 13 residues. Germline V CDR1 and CDR2: SGHRS, YFSETQ. Trimming pared 2 bases from V and 2 bases from J, leaving 7 bases between. The CDR3 here is CASSFQLNTEAFF. The CDR3 nucleotides are TGCGCCAGCAGCTTTCAACTTAACACTGAAGCTTTCTTT. The variable domain in full, completed from reference TRBV5-1 and TRBJ1-1, reads KAGVTQTPRYLIKTRGQQVTLSCSPISGHRSVSWYQQTPGQGLQFLFEYFSETQRNKGNFPGRFSGRQFSNSRSEMNVSTLELGDSALYLCASSFQLNTEAFFGQGTRLTVV.

The chain recombines TRBV5-6 with TRBJ1-6; the D gene is possibly TRBD1 (5 bases). Deletions cut 5 bases from V and 8 bases from J, with 17 bases between. The CDR3 length is 15 residues. Germline CDR1 is SGHDT and CDR2 is YYEEEE. CDR3 sequence (DNA): TGTGCCAGCAGTGGGGCGCGGGGGAGAGATTCACCCCTCCACTTT. This gives the protein CASSGARGRDSPLHF.

Written as DNA, the CDR3 is TGTGCCAGCAGCTTGCCACAGGGGGTAGGAACTGAAGCTTTCTTT. Translated, it gives CASSLPQGVGTEAFF. The V and J genes are TRBV5-4 and TRBJ1-1; 8 bases agree with TRBD1. V lost 1 base, J lost 5 bases, and 7 bases stayed unmatched. CDR1 SGHNT and CDR2 YYREEE come from the germline V gene (reference sequence). This CDR3 is 15 amino acids long.

This sequence joins TRBV5-1 and TRBJ2-5; 8 nucleotides line up with TRBD1. The ends lost 3 bases at V and 2 bases at J; junction bases unmatched: 6. Germline CDR1 is SGHRS and CDR2 is YFSETQ. The CDR3 length is 15 residues. As DNA, the CDR3 is TGCGCCAGCAGCTCCAGGGGGCTCGGACAAGAGACCCAGTACTTC. Protein product: CASSSRGLGQETQYF.

J is TRBJ1-1 and V is TRBV24-1; TRBD1 aligns across 7 bases. Germline CDR1 KGHDR, CDR2 SFDVKD. The CDR3 consists of 14 residues. Trimming took 5 bases from V and 1 from J; bases not matched to a gene: 3. DNA of the CDR3: TGTGCCACCAGTGGCCGGACAGGGAACACTGAAGCTTTCTTT. Its translation: CATSGRTGNTEAFF.

The chain has TRBV3-1 (or the pseudogene TRBV3-2) and TRBJ1-5; 9 bases agree with TRBD1. J gave up 3 bases and V 4 bases, and 10 bases lay outside the gene matches. The germline CDR1 and CDR2 sequences are LGHDT and YNNKEL (reference sequence). This CDR3 spans 17 amino acids. CDR3 coding DNA: TGTGCCAGCAGCCTCGCCTCCGGACAGGGGTACAATCAGCCCCAGCATTTT. Encoded protein: CASSLASGQGYNQPQHF.

J is TRBJ1-5 and V is TRBV6-2 or TRBV6-3; D not certain. CDR1 is MNHEY, CDR2 SVGEGT, per germline. The CDR3 has 13 amino acids. Trimming left V 5 bases short and J 4 bases short, with 9 bases between. In DNA form, the CDR3 reads TGTGCCAGCAGTCCGACTGAGAATCAGCCCCAGCATTTT. Translated, it gives CASSPTENQPQHF.

The chain has TRBV10-2 and TRBJ2-7, with 10 bases fitting TRBD1. The trim removed 8 bases at V and 0 bases at J, leaving 7 bases unmatched. The CDR3 loop spans 15 amino acids. In germline, CDR1 is WSHSY, CDR2 SAAADI. This CDR3 is CASGGQGRSSYEQYF. CDR3 bases: TGCGCCAGCGGGGGACAGGGGCGAAGCTCCTACGAGCAGTACTTC.

A single count supports this clone. The chain couples TRBV12-1 to TRBJ2-2; TRBD1, as called in the table, went unchecked against the DNA. TRBV12-1 corresponds to a pseudogene. CDR3 length: 13 residues. CDR3 sequence reads: CASFCLRTGELFF. The CDR3, as DNA: TGTGCCAGCTTTTGCCTCAGAACCGGGGAGCTGTTTTTT.

This clone was found a few times. The chain is built from TRBV4-2 and TRBJ2-2; tentatively, D is TRBD2 (6 bases). Trimming cost V 11 bases and J 6 bases, with 16 bases left between them. This CDR3 spans 13 amino acids. Germline loops: CDR1 LGHNA, CDR2 YNFKEQ. This CDR3 reads CAGRGAGSGELFF. The DNA of the CDR3 is TGTGCCGGCCGGGGAGCGGGTTCCGGGGAGCTGTTTTTT.

This chain links TRBV6-5 with TRBJ1-2; a possible D gene is TRBD1 (6 bases). Germline CDR1 is MNHEY and CDR2 is SVGAGI. V shed 0 bases and J shed 4 bases, with 15 bases lying between them. This CDR3 is built from 16 residues. The CDR3 DNA is TGTGCCAGCAGTTACTCATCTGGGGGCGCTGGCTATGGCTACACCTTC. It yields the protein CASSYSSGGAGYGYTF.

This chain uses TRBV3-1 (or the pseudogene TRBV3-2) with TRBJ1-1, with TRBD1 matching over 8 bases. CDR1 is LGHDT and CDR2 is YNNKEL in the germline V gene (reference sequence). V lost 3 bases and J lost 4; bases outside the gene matches: 7. The CDR3 runs to 15 residues. CDR3 DNA sequence: TGTGCCAGCAGCCAGGGGGACAGGATATTCACTGAAGCTTTCTTT. This gives the protein CASSQGDRIFTEAFF.

The genes are TRBV7-2 and TRBJ2-5, with 7 nucleotides matching TRBD2. Germline CDR1 and CDR2: SGHTA and FQGNSA. The V segment lost 5 bases and the J segment 3 bases; nucleotides outside the gene matches: 9. The CDR3 is 15 amino acids. Here the CDR3 DNA reads TGTGCCAGCAGCCGCGGGGGTCGGGGTGAAGAGACCCAGTACTTC. Translated, it gives CASSRGGRGEETQYF. The complete variable domain, with remaining parts taken from reference TRBV7-2 and TRBJ2-5, reads GAGVSQSPSNKVTEKGKDVELRCDPISGHTALYWYRQSLGQGLEFLIYFQGNSAPDKSGLPSDRFSAERTGGSVSTLTIQRTQQEDSAVYLCASSRGGRGEETQYFGPGTRLLVL.

The chain is built from TRBV10-1 and TRBJ1-3, with 7 positions matching TRBD1. J lost 5 bases, V lost 0 bases, and 10 bases had no gene match. CDR3 size: 17 residues. Germline V gene data show CDR1 as WNHNN and CDR2 as SYGVQD (reference sequence). The CDR3 spells CASSESARGRDRNTIYF. The CDR3 nucleotides are TGCGCCAGCAGTGAGTCGGCGAGGGGGCGGGATAGAAACACCATATATTTT.

The rearrangement joins TRBV27 to TRBJ2-1, with D tentatively TRBD1 (6 bases). V shed 6 bases and J shed 3 bases, with 15 bases lying between them. CDR1 and CDR2 (germline): MNHEY, SMNVEV (reference sequence). This CDR3 is built from 15 residues. The CDR3 DNA reads as TGTGCCAGCAGGACACAGGGTGGGGTCTACAATGAGCAGTTCTTC. It specifies CASRTQGGVYNEQFF.

V gene TRBV6-2 or TRBV6-3 combines with J gene TRBJ2-4; 7 bases align to TRBD1. The germline V gene has CDR1 MNHEY and CDR2 SVGEGT. The length of the CDR3 is 16 residues. V shed 6 bases and J 1 base; nucleotides not matched to a gene: 9. CDR3 sequence reads: CASSPLPGQAKNIQYF. The CDR3, as DNA: TGTGCCAGCAGCCCTCTACCGGGACAGGCCAAAAACATTCAGTACTTC.

The chain combines TRBV11-2 with TRBJ2-3; possibly TRBD2 for D (5 bases). The CDR3 is 15 residues long. Trimming took off 7 bases at V and 2 bases at J, with 16 bases between the two ends. Germline CDR1 and CDR2: SGHAT and FQNNGV. The CDR3 is CASILPGAATDTQYF. Written as DNA, the CDR3 is TGTGCCAGCATCCTCCCTGGAGCGGCCACAGATACGCAGTATTTT. Full variable domain (outside the CDR3, taken from reference TRBV11-2 and TRBJ2-3): EAGVAQSPRYKIIEKRQSVAFWCNPISGHATLYWYQQILGQGPKLLIQFQNNGVVDDSQLPKDRFSAERLKGVDSTLKIQPAKLEDSAVYLCASILPGAATDTQYFGPGTRLTVL.

This clone appeared a single time. The CDR3 is CATLDLARKYEQYF. CDR3 bases: TGTGCCACCCTTGACCTAGCCCGAAAATACGAGCAGTACTTC. V usage is TRBV27 and J usage is TRBJ2-7, with D tentatively TRBD2 (5 bases). The CDR3 has 14 amino acids. V lost 10 bases to trimming and J lost 4 bases, with 20 bases between them. Germline CDR1 is MNHEY and CDR2 is SMNVEV (reference sequence).

The V and J genes are TRBV3-1 (or the pseudogene TRBV3-2) and TRBJ2-3; 7 bases line up with TRBD2. The CDR3 sequence is 18 residues long. Germline lookup yields CDR1 LGHDT and CDR2 YNNKEL (reference sequence). The trim removed 1 base at V and 0 bases at J, leaving 10 bases unmatched. Here the CDR3 reads CASSQALAQRGSTDTQYF. CDR3 sequence (DNA): TGTGCCAGCAGCCAAGCCCTTGCTCAGCGGGGTAGCACAGATACGCAGTATTTT.